This TCR beta chain was recovered during a study of beta chain features in type 1 diabetes. Every isolated RNA sample was fully reverse transcribed, so sequencing captured expressed TCRB transcripts. Method: immunoSEQ multiplex PCR; TCRdb's copy keeps in-frame clones and lacks some. The table shows under 450,000 clones, with about 14% occurring only once. The V gene's germline CDR1 is SGHAT and CDR2 FQNNGV. V lost 7 bases, J lost 7 bases, and 14 bases lay in between. The CDR3 sequence is 13 residues long. Material for sequencing was naive CD4+ T cells from blood. This sequence joins TRBV11-2 and TRBJ2-1, with D possibly being TRBD2 (6 bases). The clonotype comes from a man younger than 40 in good health. The CDR3 DNA reads as TGTGCCAGCACCAACGGCCGGGAGAATGAGCAGTTCTTC. Amino acid sequence: CASTNGRENEQFF.